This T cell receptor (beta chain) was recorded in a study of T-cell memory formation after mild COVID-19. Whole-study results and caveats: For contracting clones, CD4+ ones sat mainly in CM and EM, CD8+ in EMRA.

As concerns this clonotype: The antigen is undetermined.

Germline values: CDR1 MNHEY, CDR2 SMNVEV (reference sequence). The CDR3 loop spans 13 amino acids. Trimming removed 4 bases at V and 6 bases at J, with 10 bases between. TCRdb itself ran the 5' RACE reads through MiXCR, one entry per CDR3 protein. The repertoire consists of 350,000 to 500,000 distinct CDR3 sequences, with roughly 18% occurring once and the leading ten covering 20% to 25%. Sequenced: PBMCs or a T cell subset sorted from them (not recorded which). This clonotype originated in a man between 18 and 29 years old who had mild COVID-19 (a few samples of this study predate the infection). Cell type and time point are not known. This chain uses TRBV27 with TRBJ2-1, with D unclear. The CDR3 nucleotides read TGTGCCAGCAGTTCTGTAGCCCTCAATGAGCAGTTCTTC. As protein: CASSSVALNEQFF.